The T cell receptor (beta chain) described here comes from a study of blood T cell dynamics during melanoma immunotherapy. At the level of the study: Metastatic melanoma patients received first-line pembrolizumab or nivolumab plus ipilimumab.

The time point: pre-treatment baseline. Blood was drawn before treatment and at week 3 after checkpoint blockade. Disease control meant complete response, partial response or stable disease at 12 weeks. Each bulk PBMC sample had roughly 350 ng DNA loaded. Generated by immunoSEQ multiplex PCR, the TCRdb table keeps only in-frame clones and is missing some. The sample lists approximately 25,000 clones, approximately 90% occurring once. This sample comprised blood, obtained from a patient treated with checkpoint blockade. The clonotype comes from a human donor with melanoma.

CDR3 DNA: TGCAGCCCAGGACAGGGGGCTTGTACCTACGAGCAGTACTTC. It yields the protein CSPGQGACTYEQYF. V is TRBV29-1 and J is TRBJ2-7; TRBD1 matches 11 bases. The CDR3 covers 14 residues. Germline V CDR1 and CDR2: SQVTM, ANQGSEA. Unmatched junction bases numbered 8, after V lost 8 bases and J lost 2 bases.